This T cell receptor (beta chain) derives from a study of blood T cell repertoires in COVID-19. Assay: immunoSEQ multiplex PCR; the TCRdb copy retains only in-frame clones and omits some. There are some 250,000 clones in the sample; roughly 84% occur only once, and roughly 3.1% lies in the top ten. The CDR3 has 15 amino acids. Germline CDR1 is LGHNA and CDR2 is YSLEER. V was shortened by 0 bases and J by 8 bases, with 14 bases between the two germline ends. The sequence came from a woman under 30 with acute or convalescent COVID-19. The V and J genes are TRBV4-3 and TRBJ2-1, with D possibly TRBD2 on 6 matching bases. Sequencing used peripheral blood. CDR3 sequence (DNA): TGCGCCAGCAGCCAAGAGGAGACTAGGGGTCATGAGCAGTTCTTC. It encodes CASSQEETRGHEQFF.